The entry below describes one T cell receptor beta chain. This clonotype was found a few times. The antigen it recognizes is unknown. Base qualities are missing; no much larger clone stands one base away. These reads were obtained on an Illumina HiSeq 2500. Quantitative 5'-RACE with molecular barcodes was the method used to prepare the TCR beta libraries. As for the authors' bioinformatics: A new computational method, built on a probabilistic model of VDJ rearrangement, was used to identify disease-linked TCR variants. The raw public reads went through TCRdb reprocessing: fastp at Q25, MiXCR clone calling, in-frame beta chains kept. Under each unique CDR3 protein, matching rows form one entry showing the most common genes and DNA. These V and J calls are TCRdb output, not the study's own analysis. This sample has some 92,000 distinct CDR3 sequences in its table, and 25% to 35% of those were observed once. The ten largest clones add up to 50% to 60% of the sample.

The germline V gene specifies SGHRS as CDR1 and YFSETQ as CDR2. The CDR3 covers 17 residues, taking in both the cysteine and the phenylalanine. Of the read, only the CDR3 DNA is kept; its 51 bases are in frame from base 1. Trimming takes 0 bases from V and 6 bases from J, and the germline ends sit 22 bases apart. The sample is drawn from a study of CD8 T cells in ankylosing spondylitis (dated by TCRdb to 2016 to 2017). For context, the study as a whole: The study profiled T cell receptor beta repertoires in healthy donors and ankylosing spondylitis patients to find disease-linked TCR variants. Peripheral blood was sampled, and synovial fluid was also collected from ankylosing spondylitis patients. In total, the full study cohort was made up of roughly 110 healthy donors and 25 ankylosing spondylitis patients. The full study reports these points: Significant enrichment of the disease-linked clones was reported in matched synovial fluid samples from ankylosing spondylitis patients. A TCR beta motif of seven or eight highly homologous amino acid variants appeared characteristic of blood from ankylosing spondylitis patients. The disease-linked clones had a CD8+ phenotype and were found at relatively low frequencies in peripheral blood. Some of the motif variants had been reported before in the synovial fluid and blood of reactive arthritis patients, a finding that suggests common disease-initiation mechanisms.

The sample comprised blood, either unsorted or a sorted T cell fraction (not recorded which). The chain is assembled from TRBV5-1 and TRBJ2-7; the best D guess is TRBD2, with 6 bases matching. The TCR was taken from a male donor with ankylosing spondylitis or in good health (not recorded which). CDR3 reads: CASSLEGLKPSFGEQYF. The nucleotide sequence reads as follows: TGCGCCAGCAGCTTGGAGGGACTCAAACCTTCTTTTGGCGAGCAGTACTTC.